Given below is one T cell receptor beta chain in context. As yet, its antigen is unknown. These data are taken from a study of PD-1 blockade in mismatch repair-deficient tumors. Study-level background: Patients had approximately 13 mismatch repair-deficient cancer types, all previously treated and progressing. Study results and limitations: Rapid post-treatment expansion, then contraction, generally preceding radiologic response, marked tumor-resident clones.

All patients were mismatch repair deficient, assessed by either PCR or immunohistochemistry. TCR sequencing covered three patients who responded to pembrolizumab. CDR1 SGHAT and CDR2 FQNNGV come from the germline V gene. Trimming removed 11 bases from V and 6 bases from J; junction bases left unmatched: 10. This CDR3 has 12 residues. Libraries were prepared by immunoSEQ multiplex PCR; TCRdb keeps only in-frame clonotypes and omits some of them. The data contain about 120,000 clones, more than 85% of them singletons. Sequenced here: peripheral blood, sampled 44 weeks after starting pembrolizumab. V and J are TRBV11-2 and TRBJ2-7; 7 bases align to TRBD1. This receptor was identified in an adult with mismatch repair-deficient cancer. Here the CDR3 DNA reads TGTGCCGCGGACCTCCCAGGGGGCGAGCAGTACTTC. Translating it yields CAADLPGGEQYF.